These 25 T cell receptor beta chains were all obtained from the same sample, sequenced in a study of monozygotic twins with inflammatory bowel disease. TCRdb derives one entry per CDR3 protein from the 5' RACE reads, leaving out DNA. Here the sample table reports a few hundred thousand distinct CDR3 sequences. The sample taken for sequencing was blood. The receptor source for this set is a human donor with ulcerative colitis or Crohn's disease, or a healthy co-twin of an affected twin (not recorded which).

This sequence joins TRBV6-1 and TRBJ1-2; TCRdb designates TRBD1, a call that cannot be tested without DNA. From germline, CDR1 is MNHNS and CDR2 SASEGT. This CDR3 is built from 15 residues. The chain's CDR3 is CASRMTAGQGYGYTF.

This sequence joins TRBV5-4 and TRBJ2-2; the TCRdb call, TRBD1, lacks DNA for checking. This CDR3 has 15 amino acids. Germline V gene data show CDR1 as SGHNT and CDR2 as YYREEE (reference sequence). The CDR3 loop is CASSLPQGAAGELFF. The complete variable domain, with remaining parts taken from reference TRBV5-4 and TRBJ2-2, reads ETGVTQSPTHLIKTRGQQVTLRCSSQSGHNTVSWYQQALGQGPQFIFQYYREEENGRGNFPPRFSGLQFPNYSSELNVNALELDDSALYLCASSLPQGAAGELFFGEGSRLTVL.

The chain has TRBV6-5 and TRBJ2-7; the TRBD1 assignment by TCRdb is unverifiable without DNA. The V gene's germline CDR1 is MNHEY and CDR2 SVGAGI. This CDR3 is built from 15 residues. The CDR3 reads CASSSPGQGGGEQYF.

The V call is TRBV5-1, the J call TRBJ1-2. Germline CDR1 reads SGHRS; CDR2 reads YFSETQ. The CDR3 consists of 15 residues. The CDR3 here is CASSLAGPDYYGYTF.

This chain uses TRBV2 with TRBJ2-1; TCRdb reports TRBD1, a call that lacks DNA to check it against. CDR3 length: 14 amino acids. Germline loops: CDR1 SNHLY, CDR2 FYNNEI. Here the CDR3 reads CASSEVPYGSEQFF.

The chain recombines TRBV7-9 with TRBJ2-7; there is no DNA to check the TCRdb D call of TRBD1. Germline V gene sequence: CDR1 SEHNR, CDR2 FQNEAQ (reference sequence). The CDR3 runs to 16 residues. The CDR3 reads CASSPSWGQGAGEQYF.

The genes are TRBV3-1 and TRBJ1-2. The CDR3 length is 18 residues. Germline V gives CDR1 LGHDT, CDR2 YNNKEL (reference sequence). The CDR3 spells CASSSVRPHVILRGGYTF.

This chain joins TRBV20-1 and TRBJ2-1. This CDR3 has 14 amino acids. The germline gives CDR1 DFQATT, CDR2 SNEGSKA (reference sequence). The chain's CDR3 is CSASTDSSYNEQFF.

This chain connects TRBV20-1 to TRBJ1-2; TCRdb indicates TRBD1, and absent DNA this call remains unverified. This CDR3 contains 12 residues. Germline V gene sequence: CDR1 DFQATT, CDR2 SNEGSKA (reference sequence). The CDR3 here is CSARTGAQGYTF.

The chain combines TRBV9 with TRBJ2-3; without DNA, the TCRdb call of TRBD1 cannot be checked. Per the germline V gene, CDR1 is SGDLS and CDR2 is YYNGEE. This CDR3 region has 12 residues. The CDR3 protein is CASSVPGDTQYF.

CDR3 sequence: CASSPSRQGLMNTEAFF. The rearrangement links TRBV6-2 or TRBV6-3 to TRBJ1-1; the TCRdb call, TRBD1, lacks DNA for checking. Per germline, CDR1 MNHEY and CDR2 SVGEGT. The CDR3 has 17 amino acids.

The CDR3 region is CASSLATGNDEQFF. This chain uses TRBV7-9 with TRBJ2-1; TCRdb's D call of TRBD1 is untestable without DNA. Germline assignment: CDR1 SEHNR and CDR2 FQNEAQ (reference sequence). The CDR3 extends over 14 amino acids.

This chain links TRBV12-3 or TRBV12-4 with TRBJ2-2. CDR3 length: 14 residues. The CDR3 spells CASSRHGNTGELFF.

The V gene is TRBV12-3 or TRBV12-4, the J gene TRBJ1-1; TCRdb outputs TRBD1, but without DNA this stays unchecked. The CDR3 is 14 residues long. The chain's CDR3 is CASSSQRGGTEAFF.

The V call is TRBV11-2, the J call TRBJ1-2. The CDR3 totals 13 residues. Germline assignment: CDR1 SGHAT and CDR2 FQNNGV. CDR3 residues: CASAEAPPDGYTF.

The chain links TRBV20-1 to TRBJ2-1; TCRdb reports TRBD1, a call that lacks DNA to check it against. The CDR3 length is 13 residues. Germline CDR1 DFQATT, CDR2 SNEGSKA (reference sequence). The CDR3 here is CSVPGQAVPEQFF.

The rearrangement links TRBV11-2 to TRBJ1-1; TCRdb reports TRBD1, a call that lacks DNA to check it against. Germline loops: CDR1 SGHAT, CDR2 FQNNGV. This CDR3 comprises 14 residues. The CDR3 sequence: CASSRVRENTEAFF.

The rearrangement uses TRBV7-2 and TRBJ2-3; the TRBD1 assignment by TCRdb is unverifiable without DNA. Germline V gene data show CDR1 as SGHTA and CDR2 as FQGNSA. The CDR3 runs to 15 residues. CDR3 sequence: CASSHGTVSTDTQYF.

The chain couples TRBV7-8 to TRBJ2-4. The CDR3 length is 16 residues. CDR1 is SGHVS, CDR2 FQNEAQ, per germline. CDR3 sequence reads: CASSRLTLLVKNIQYF.

The gene calls are TRBV7-8 and TRBJ2-1. The length of the CDR3 is 15 residues. Germline CDR1 and CDR2: SGHVS and FQNEAQ. CDR3 loop: CASSLVYATYNEQFF. Looking up the rest from reference TRBV7-8 and TRBJ2-1 gives the full variable domain: GAGVSQSPRYKVAKRGQDVALRCDPISGHVSLFWYQQALGQGPEFLTYFQNEAQLDKSGLPSDRFFAERPEGSVSTLKIQRTQQEDSAVYLCASSLVYATYNEQFFGPGTRLTVL.

This sequence joins TRBV29-1 and TRBJ2-3. Germline loops: CDR1 SQVTM, CDR2 ANQGSEA. The CDR3 loop spans 15 amino acids. The CDR3 here is CSVEDFLQITDTQYF.

The chain has TRBV7-9 and TRBJ2-5; TCRdb names TRBD2, which stays unverified in the absence of DNA. Germline CDR1 is SEHNR and CDR2 is FQNEAQ (reference sequence). This CDR3 spans 14 amino acids. The CDR3 is CASSLESARETQYF.

V and J are TRBV9 and TRBJ2-5. CDR3 length: 15 amino acids. The germline V gene has CDR1 SGDLS and CDR2 YYNGEE. The CDR3 reads CASSPRLSSEETQYF.

This chain connects TRBV11-2 to TRBJ2-5; TCRdb outputs TRBD2, but without DNA this stays unchecked. From germline, CDR1 is SGHAT and CDR2 FQNNGV. This CDR3 spans 16 amino acids. The CDR3 spells CASSLGGAGPWETQYF. The full variable domain, in which reference TRBV11-2 and TRBJ2-5 provide the parts outside the CDR3, is EAGVAQSPRYKIIEKRQSVAFWCNPISGHATLYWYQQILGQGPKLLIQFQNNGVVDDSQLPKDRFSAERLKGVDSTLKIQPAKLEDSAVYLCASSLGGAGPWETQYFGPGTRLLVL.

J is TRBJ2-1 and V is TRBV5-1; with no DNA, the TCRdb D assignment of TRBD1 cannot be verified. The germline V gene has CDR1 SGHRS and CDR2 YFSETQ. The CDR3 runs to 13 residues. CDR3 residues: CASSSGTPNEQFF.